This T cell receptor beta chain derives from a study of cytomegalovirus exposure and HLA in healthy donors. The PCR used 60 Vbeta and 13 Jbeta primers. TCRdb's table, derived via immunoSEQ multiplex PCR, lists solely in-frame clones and lacks some. The table lists about 110,000 clones, roughly 71% of them singletons, with about 5.5% in the top ten. This clone occurred a few times. Trimming removed 6 bases at V and 2 bases at J, with 10 bases between. The CDR3 is 13 amino acids. Germline V gene lookup returns CDR1 LNHNV and CDR2 YYDKDF (reference sequence). Input material: PBMCs. The rearrangement uses TRBV15 and TRBJ2-5; D not certain. The sequence derives from a woman between 70 and 85 years old in good health and CMV-seropositive. In DNA, the CDR3 is TGTGCCACCAGTTCCTCCCTTCAAGAGACCCAGTACTTC. Protein sequence: CATSSSLQETQYF.